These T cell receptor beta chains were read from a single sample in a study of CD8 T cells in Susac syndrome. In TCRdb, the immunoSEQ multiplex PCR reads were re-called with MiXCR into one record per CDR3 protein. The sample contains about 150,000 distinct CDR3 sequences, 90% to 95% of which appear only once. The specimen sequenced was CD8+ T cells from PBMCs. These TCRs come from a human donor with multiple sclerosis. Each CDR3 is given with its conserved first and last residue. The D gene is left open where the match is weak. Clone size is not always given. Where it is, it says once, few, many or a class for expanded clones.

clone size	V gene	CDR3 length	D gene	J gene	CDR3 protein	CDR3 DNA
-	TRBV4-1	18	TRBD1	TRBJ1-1	CASSQDPPGTGTNTEAFF	TGCGCCAGCAGCCAAGATCCTCCGGGGACAGGGACGAACACTGAAGCTTTCTTT
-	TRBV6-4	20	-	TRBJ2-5	CASSDHPGAWRASYQETQYF	TGTGCCAGCAGTGACCACCCCGGGGCGTGGAGGGCCTCTTACCAAGAGACCCAGTACTTC
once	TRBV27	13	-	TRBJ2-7	CASRPDSMYEQYF	TGTGCCAGCAGGCCCGACAGTATGTACGAGCAGTACTTC
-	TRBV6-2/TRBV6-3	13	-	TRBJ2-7	CATGREVDYEQYF	TGTGCCACCGGCAGGGAGGTGGACTACGAGCAGTACTTC
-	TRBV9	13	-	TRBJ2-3	CASSGPPTDTQYF	TGTGCCAGCAGCGGCCCACCCACAGATACGCAGTATTTT
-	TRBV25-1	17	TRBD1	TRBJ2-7	CASSEFFSGQASYEQYF	TGTGCCAGCAGTGAATTTTTCTCGGGACAGGCCTCCTACGAGCAGTACTTC
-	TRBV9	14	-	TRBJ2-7	CASSLGGTTAEQYF	TGTGCCAGCAGCCTCGGGGGCACTACGGCCGAGCAGTACTTC
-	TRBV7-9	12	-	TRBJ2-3	CASSGPTDTQYF	TGTGCCAGCAGCGGACCGACAGATACGCAGTATTTT
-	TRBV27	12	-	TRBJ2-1	CAAGGAVSEQFF	TGTGCCGCTGGGGGTGCGGTAAGTGAGCAGTTCTTC
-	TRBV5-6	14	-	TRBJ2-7	CASSWAGQTYEQYF	TGTGCCAGCAGCTGGGCAGGCCAGACCTACGAGCAGTACTTC
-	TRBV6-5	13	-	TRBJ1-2	CASSKLLRDGYTF	TGTGCCAGCAGTAAGTTGCTCAGGGATGGCTACACCTTC
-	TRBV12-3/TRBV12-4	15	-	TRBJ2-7	CASSLALTPSYEQYF	TGTGCCAGCAGTTTAGCGCTTACCCCTTCCTACGAGCAGTACTTC
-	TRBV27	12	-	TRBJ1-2	CASSSGVSGYTF	TGTGCCAGCAGTTCGGGGGTATCCGGCTACACCTTC
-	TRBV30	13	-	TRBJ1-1	CAWSDSLNTEAFF	TGTGCCTGGAGTGACAGCTTGAACACTGAAGCTTTCTTT
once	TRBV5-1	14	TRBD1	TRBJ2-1	CASSFEGASWEQFF	TGCGCCAGCAGCTTCGAGGGGGCTTCGTGGGAGCAGTTCTTC
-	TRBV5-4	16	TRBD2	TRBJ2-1	CASSFPTSGYWGEQFF	TGTGCCAGCAGCTTTCCAACTAGCGGGTACTGGGGGGAGCAGTTCTTC
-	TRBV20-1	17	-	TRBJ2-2	CSARDREASYPPGELFF	TGCAGTGCTAGAGATCGCGAGGCTAGCTATCCCCCCGGGGAGCTGTTTTTT
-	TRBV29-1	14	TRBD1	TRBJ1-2	CSVGYRDSNYGYTF	TGCAGCGTTGGGTACCGGGACAGCAACTATGGCTACACCTTC
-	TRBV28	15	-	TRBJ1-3	CASIRARASGNTIYF	TGTGCCAGCATCCGGGCCCGGGCCTCTGGAAACACCATATATTTT
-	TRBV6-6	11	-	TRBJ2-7	CASQGGYEQYF	TGTGCCAGCCAGGGGGGCTACGAGCAGTACTTC
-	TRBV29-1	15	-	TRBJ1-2	CSVEDLGSSHYGYTF	TGCAGCGTTGAAGATCTAGGGTCTTCCCACTATGGCTACACCTTC
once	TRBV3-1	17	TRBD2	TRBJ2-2	CASSHLAGGPSPGELFF	TGTGCCAGCAGCCATTTAGCGGGGGGGCCAAGCCCCGGGGAGCTGTTTTTT
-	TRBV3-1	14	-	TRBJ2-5	CASSQDGRGETQYF	TGTGCCAGCAGCCAAGACGGTAGGGGAGAGACCCAGTACTTC
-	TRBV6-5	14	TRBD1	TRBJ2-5	CASSYLAGGETQYF	TGTGCCAGCAGTTACTTGGCAGGGGGCGAGACCCAGTACTTC
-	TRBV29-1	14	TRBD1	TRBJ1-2	CSVRDRDRPYGYTF	TGCAGCGTCCGTGACCGGGACAGACCTTATGGCTACACCTTC
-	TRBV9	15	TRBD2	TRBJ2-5	CASSVAGGPSETQYF	TGTGCCAGCAGCGTAGCGGGGGGGCCGTCAGAGACCCAGTACTTC
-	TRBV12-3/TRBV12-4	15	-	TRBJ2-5	CASSLVARLQETQYF	TGTGCCAGCAGTTTGGTCGCACGATTACAAGAGACCCAGTACTTC
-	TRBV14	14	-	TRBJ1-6	CATSQKGLNSPLHF	TGTGCCACCAGCCAGAAGGGCCTCAATTCACCCCTCCACTTT
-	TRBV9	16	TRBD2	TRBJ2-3	CASSTSGGAATDTQYF	TGTGCCAGCAGCACGAGCGGGGGGGCCGCGACAGATACGCAGTATTTT
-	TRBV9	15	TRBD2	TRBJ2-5	CASSVASGGRETQYF	TGTGCCAGCAGCGTAGCTAGCGGGGGGAGAGAGACCCAGTACTTC
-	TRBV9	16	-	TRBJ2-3	CASSPPRTPSTDTQYF	TGTGCCAGCAGCCCACCGAGAACTCCCAGCACAGATACGCAGTATTTT
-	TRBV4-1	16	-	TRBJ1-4	CASSQERQRWDEKLFF	TGCGCCAGCAGCCAAGAGAGACAGCGTTGGGATGAAAAACTGTTTTTT
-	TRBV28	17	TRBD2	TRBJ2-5	CASSLFRLAGGPETQYF	TGTGCCAGCAGTTTATTTCGGCTAGCGGGGGGCCCGGAGACCCAGTACTTC
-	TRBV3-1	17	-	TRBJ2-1	CASSQAGTSQLGDEQFF	TGTGCCAGCAGCCAAGCGGGGACTTCTCAACTAGGCGATGAGCAGTTCTTC
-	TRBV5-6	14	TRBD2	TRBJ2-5	CASSLGQGGETQYF	TGTGCCAGCAGCTTGGGTCAGGGAGGGGAGACCCAGTACTTC
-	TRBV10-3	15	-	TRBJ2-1	CAISTGSLSYNEQFF	TGTGCCATCAGTACCGGGAGCTTATCCTACAATGAGCAGTTCTTC
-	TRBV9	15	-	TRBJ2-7	CASSAAATGTYEQYF	TGTGCCAGCAGCGCAGCGGCGACAGGTACCTACGAGCAGTACTTC
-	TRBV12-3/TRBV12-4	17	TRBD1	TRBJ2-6	CASRTGTGSSGANVLTF	TGTGCCAGCAGGACCGGGACAGGATCGTCTGGGGCCAACGTCCTGACTTTC
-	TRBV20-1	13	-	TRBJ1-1	CSASLAENTEAFF	TGCAGTGCTAGTCTAGCGGAGAACACTGAAGCTTTCTTT
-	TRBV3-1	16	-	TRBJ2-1	CASSPGLPYRDNEQFF	TGTGCCAGCAGCCCGGGACTACCGTACAGGGACAATGAGCAGTTCTTC
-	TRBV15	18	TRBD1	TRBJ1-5	CATSRAGWTGGGNQPQHF	TGTGCCACCAGCAGAGCGGGTTGGACAGGGGGTGGCAATCAGCCCCAGCATTTT